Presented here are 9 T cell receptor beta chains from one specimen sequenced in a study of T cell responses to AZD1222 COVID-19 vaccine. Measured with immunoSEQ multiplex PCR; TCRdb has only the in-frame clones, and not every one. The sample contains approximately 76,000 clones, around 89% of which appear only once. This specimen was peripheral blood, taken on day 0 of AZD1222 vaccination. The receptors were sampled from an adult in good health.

CDR3 amino acids: CASSESGGARTDTQYF. In DNA form, the CDR3 reads TGTGCCAGCAGCGAGAGCGGGGGGGCGCGCACAGATACGCAGTATTTT. This chain uses TRBV3-1 (or the pseudogene TRBV3-2) with TRBJ2-3; 10 bases are shared with TRBD2. The CDR3 runs to 16 residues. The V and J ends lost 5 bases and 1 base, in that order; junction bases with no gene match: 6. The germline V gene has CDR1 LGHDT and CDR2 YNNKEL (reference sequence).

As DNA, the CDR3 is TGCGCCAGCAGCTTGAGGGGGTCTAACACCGGGGAGCTGTTTTTT. As protein: CASSLRGSNTGELFF. The chain uses TRBV5-1 and TRBJ2-2; D may be TRBD1 (6 bases). Germline CDR1 SGHRS, CDR2 YFSETQ. The V end was cut by 1 base, the J end by 2 bases, with 9 bases between. This CDR3 has 15 residues.

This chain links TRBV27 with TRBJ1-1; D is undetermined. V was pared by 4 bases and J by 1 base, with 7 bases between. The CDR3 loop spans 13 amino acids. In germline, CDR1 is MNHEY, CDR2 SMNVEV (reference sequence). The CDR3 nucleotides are TGTGCCAGCAGTTCGTGGGGGAACACTGAAGCTTTCTTT. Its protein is CASSSWGNTEAFF.

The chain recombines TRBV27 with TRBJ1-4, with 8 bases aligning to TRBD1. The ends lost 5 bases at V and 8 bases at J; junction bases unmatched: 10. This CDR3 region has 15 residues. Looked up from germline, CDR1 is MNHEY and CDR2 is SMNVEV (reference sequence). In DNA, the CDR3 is TGTGCCAGCAGTCCGCGGACAGGGTTAGAAGAAAAACTGTTTTTT. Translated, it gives CASSPRTGLEEKLFF.

The CDR3 spells CASRGTGTGELFF. CDR3 bases: TGTGCCAGTAGAGGGACAGGGACCGGGGAGCTGTTTTTT. The rearrangement joins TRBV19 to TRBJ2-2, with 9 bases that match TRBD1. V trimming: 6 bases; J trimming: 5 bases; junction bases outside the gene matches: 1. The CDR3 spans 13 residues. Germline assignment: CDR1 LNHDA and CDR2 SQIVND (reference sequence).

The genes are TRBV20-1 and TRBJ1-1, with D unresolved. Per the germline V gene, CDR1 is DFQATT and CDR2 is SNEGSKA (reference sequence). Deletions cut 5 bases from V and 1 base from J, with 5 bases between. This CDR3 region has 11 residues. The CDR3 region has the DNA TGCAGTGCTCGGCAGAACACTGAAGCTTTCTTT. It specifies CSARQNTEAFF.

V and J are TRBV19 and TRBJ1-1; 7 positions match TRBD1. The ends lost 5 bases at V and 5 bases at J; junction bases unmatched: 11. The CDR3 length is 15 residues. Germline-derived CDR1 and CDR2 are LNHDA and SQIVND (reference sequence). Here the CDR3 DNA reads TGTGCCAGTAGTGCGACTGACAGGGAAAGGACTGAAGCTTTCTTT. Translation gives CASSATDRERTEAFF.

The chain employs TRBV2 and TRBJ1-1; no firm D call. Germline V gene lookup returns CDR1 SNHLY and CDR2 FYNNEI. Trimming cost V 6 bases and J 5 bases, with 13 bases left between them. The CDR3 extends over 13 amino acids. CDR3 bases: TGTGCCAGCAGAGTGACGGGTCGGACTGAAGCTTTCTTT. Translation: CASRVTGRTEAFF.

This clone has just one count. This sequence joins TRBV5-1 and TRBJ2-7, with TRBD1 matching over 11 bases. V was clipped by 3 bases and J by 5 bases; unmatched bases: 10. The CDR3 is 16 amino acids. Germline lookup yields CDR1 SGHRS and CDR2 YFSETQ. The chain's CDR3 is CASSSGRDRGSHEQYF. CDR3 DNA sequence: TGCGCCAGCAGCTCGGGCAGGGACAGGGGGTCCCACGAGCAGTACTTC. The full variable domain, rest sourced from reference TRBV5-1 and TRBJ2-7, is KAGVTQTPRYLIKTRGQQVTLSCSPISGHRSVSWYQQTPGQGLQFLFEYFSETQRNKGNFPGRFSGRQFSNSRSEMNVSTLELGDSALYLCASSSGRDRGSHEQYFGPGTRLTVT.